The source of this T cell receptor beta chain is a study of identical twins. TCRdb passed the 5' RACE reads through MiXCR, listing each CDR3 protein once. The sample lists roughly 150,000 distinct CDR3 sequences, around 3.5% seen once, with more than 6.5% in the top ten. This clonotype was counted many times. Antigen specificity is unknown. Trimming left V 2 bases short and J 10 bases short, with 15 bases between. This CDR3 spans 15 amino acids. Regarding the study as a whole: Reduced insertions were recorded for abundant cord blood beta clonotypes, with no such pattern in memory repertoires. Instead of following the same donors, the conclusions were based on cross-sectional statistical analysis.

Sequenced sample: memory T cells sorted from blood. The receptor comes from a man in his late teens or twenties in good health. The V gene is TRBV12-3 or TRBV12-4, the J gene TRBJ1-6; D possibly corresponds to TRBD1 (6 bases). CDR3 loop: CASSLLGGEYSPLHF. Written as DNA, the CDR3 is TGTGCCAGCAGTTTATTGGGGGGCGAATACTCACCCCTCCACTTT.